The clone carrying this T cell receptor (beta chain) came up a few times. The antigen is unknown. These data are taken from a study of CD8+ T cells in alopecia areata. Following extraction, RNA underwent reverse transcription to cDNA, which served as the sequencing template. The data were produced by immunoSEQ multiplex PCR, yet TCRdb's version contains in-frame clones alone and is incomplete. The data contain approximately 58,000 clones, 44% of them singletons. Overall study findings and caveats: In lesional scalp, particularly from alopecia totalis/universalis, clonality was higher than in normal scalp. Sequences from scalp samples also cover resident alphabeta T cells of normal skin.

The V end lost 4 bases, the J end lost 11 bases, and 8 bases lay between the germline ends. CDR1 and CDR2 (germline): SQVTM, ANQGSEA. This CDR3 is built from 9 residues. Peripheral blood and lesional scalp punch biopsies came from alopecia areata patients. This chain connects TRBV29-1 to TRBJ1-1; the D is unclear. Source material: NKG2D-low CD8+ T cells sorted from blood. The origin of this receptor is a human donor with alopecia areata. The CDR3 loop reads CSVAGFAFF. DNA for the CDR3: TGCAGCGTTGCCGGGTTCGCTTTCTTT.